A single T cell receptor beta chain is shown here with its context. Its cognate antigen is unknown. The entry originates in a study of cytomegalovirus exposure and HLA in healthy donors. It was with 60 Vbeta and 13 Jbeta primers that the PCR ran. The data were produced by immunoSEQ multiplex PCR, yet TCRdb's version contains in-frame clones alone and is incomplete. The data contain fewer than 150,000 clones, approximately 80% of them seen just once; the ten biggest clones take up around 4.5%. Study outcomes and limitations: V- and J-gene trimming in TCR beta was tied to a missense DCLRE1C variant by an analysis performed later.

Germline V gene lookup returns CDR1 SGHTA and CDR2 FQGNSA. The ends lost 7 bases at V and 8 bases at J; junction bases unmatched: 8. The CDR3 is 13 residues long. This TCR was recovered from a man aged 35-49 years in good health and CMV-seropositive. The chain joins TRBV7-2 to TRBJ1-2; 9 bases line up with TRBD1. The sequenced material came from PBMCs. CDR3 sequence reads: CASNRDREEGYTF. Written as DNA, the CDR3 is TGTGCCAGCAACCGGGACAGGGAGGAAGGCTACACCTTC.